The T cell receptor beta chain described here comes from a study of response to subunit inactivated influenza vaccine. The J segment lost 3 bases and the V segment lost 5 bases, leaving 4 bases of the junction unmatched. The CDR3 loop spans 13 amino acids. The germline V gene encodes CDR1 SNHLY and CDR2 FYNNEI. Whole-study findings and limits: The authors suggested that few new T cells are recruited per seasonal influenza vaccination.

This clonotype was picked up a small number of times. What it binds is not known. MiXCR was run by TCRdb on the RT-PCR reads, yielding one entry per CDR3 protein. Of 650,000 to 800,000 distinct CDR3 sequences detected, about 18% appear once; the ten largest clones hold about a tenth. The TCR originated in a man aged 50 to 59 who received an inactivated influenza vaccine. Sequencing used PBMCs from blood, obtained 5 to 6 days after vaccination. This chain connects TRBV2 to TRBJ2-7; 7 nucleotides match TRBD1. The CDR3 here is CASSRQGIYEQYF. The CDR3 DNA reads TGTGCCAGCAGTAGACAGGGAATCTACGAGCAGTACTTC.